This entry concerns a single T cell receptor beta chain. Antigen: not known. These data come from a study of cytomegalovirus exposure and HLA in healthy donors. Findings of the study overall: Earlier analysis yielded a pattern in which most TCR beta V segments were productive about 87% or about 30% of the time.

The germline V and J ends were trimmed by 8 bases and 0 bases, with 10 bases remaining between them. The germline CDR1 and CDR2 sequences are GTSNPN and SVGIG (reference sequence). The CDR3 spans 12 residues. PCR primers comprised 60 Vbeta and 13 Jbeta primers. The method was immunoSEQ multiplex PCR; TCRdb's version includes in-frame clones alone and lacks a portion of them. The table shows 220,000 or so clones, with more than 60% occurring only once. Sequencing was carried out using PBMCs. This chain connects TRBV30 to TRBJ1-1; no clear D gene. This TCR was recovered from a woman aged 30 to 39 in good health and CMV-seronegative. The DNA of the CDR3 is TGTGCCCTCTTAGATTTGAACACTGAAGCTTTCTTT. Residues: CALLDLNTEAFF.